This record concerns one T cell receptor (beta chain) sequence. Its matching antigen is unknown. The data are from a study of monozygotic twins with inflammatory bowel disease. Study-wide results and caveats: Distinction of different T cell subtypes was not possible.

Samples each yielded cDNA through eight separate reactions. Nested PCRs (around 16 and 10 cycles, two total) were applied to TCRalpha and TCRbeta cDNA. TCRdb reprocessed the 5' RACE reads and stores each CDR3 protein as one record, lacking DNA. This sample contains around 150,000 distinct CDR3 sequences. Investigators pulled total RNA out of whole blood and did not sort T cells. This CDR3 has 17 amino acids. The TCR was taken from a human donor with ulcerative colitis or Crohn's disease, or a healthy co-twin of an affected twin (not recorded which). The chain joins TRBV12-3 or TRBV12-4 to TRBJ2-7; no DNA is available, so the TRBD2 call from TCRdb remains unchecked. The sequencing sample was made of blood. The CDR3 sequence is CASSLARLAGDNYEQYF.